Reported below is one TCR beta chain. The antigen is unknown. The donors, aged roughly 6 to 95, were healthy Caucasians from Russia. This sample was included in a study of blood T cells in healthy people across ages. Study-level points and caveats: Not knowing donor CMV status may have confounded expanded clonotype changes. Among T cells, TCR beta diversity per million cells dropped roughly linearly as age rose.

PCR was performed a second time for roughly 7 to 11 cycles using a sample-barcoded 5' primer and a J-beta primer mix. Individual samples furnished no less than 2.5 million CDR3-containing paired-end reads apiece. TCRdb analysed the 5' RACE reads with MiXCR anew, one entry per CDR3 protein. Of over 600,000 distinct CDR3 sequences in the sample, more than 35% were seen once. The CDR3 runs 16 residues. V shed 0 bases and J shed 7 bases, with 22 bases lying between them. CDR1 is DFQATT and CDR2 is SNEGSKA in the germline V gene (reference sequence). J is TRBJ2-7 and V is TRBV20-1; the D is unclear. The TCR was taken from an elderly man in good health. The sequenced sample consisted of blood. CDR3 amino acids: CSARDGRPNSYNEQYF. DNA for the CDR3: TGCAGTGCTAGAGATGGAAGACCAAACTCCTACAATGAGCAGTACTTC.